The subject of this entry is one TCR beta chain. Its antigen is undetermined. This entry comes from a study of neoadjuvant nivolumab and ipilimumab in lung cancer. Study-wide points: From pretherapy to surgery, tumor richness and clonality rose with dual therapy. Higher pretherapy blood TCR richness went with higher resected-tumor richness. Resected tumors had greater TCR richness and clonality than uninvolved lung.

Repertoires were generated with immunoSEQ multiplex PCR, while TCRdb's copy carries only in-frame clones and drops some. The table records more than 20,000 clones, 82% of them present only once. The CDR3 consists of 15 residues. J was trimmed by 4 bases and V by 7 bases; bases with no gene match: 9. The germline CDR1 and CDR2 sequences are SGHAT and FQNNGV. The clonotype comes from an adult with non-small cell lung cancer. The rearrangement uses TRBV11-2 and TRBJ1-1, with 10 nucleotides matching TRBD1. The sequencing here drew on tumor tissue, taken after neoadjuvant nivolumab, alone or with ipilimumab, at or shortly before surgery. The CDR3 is CASILTGGIVTEAFF. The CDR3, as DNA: TGTGCCAGCATCTTGACAGGGGGCATAGTCACTGAAGCTTTCTTT.